This TCR beta chain was obtained from a study of PD-1 blockade in classical Hodgkin lymphoma. This sample's time point: cycle 4 day 1 (C4D1), after more than five weeks of nivolumab. Following autologous stem cell transplantation, relapse occurred in every patient, and exposure to brentuximab vedotin varied. V trimming: 1 base; J trimming: 3 bases; junction bases outside the gene matches: 15. There are 18 residues in the CDR3. Germline CDR1 MGHDK, CDR2 SYGVNS. To note about this clone: As yet, its antigen is unknown.

Whole-study results and caveats: Complete responders entered with baseline diversity on par with newly diagnosed patients, the results showed.

Some clones are missing from TCRdb's copy, which holds only in-frame ones; the method was immunoSEQ multiplex PCR. The table shows roughly 41,000 clones, with 55% to 70% occurring only once. The chain recombines TRBV25-1 with TRBJ2-7; 7 bases agree with TRBD1. The clonotype comes from a human donor with classical Hodgkin lymphoma. This specimen was peripheral blood mononuclear cells (PBMCs), taken before the fourth cycle of nivolumab. The CDR3 protein is CASSESLPGQDESYEQYF. In DNA form, the CDR3 reads TGTGCCAGCAGTGAATCCCTCCCCGGACAGGATGAAAGCTACGAGCAGTACTTC.